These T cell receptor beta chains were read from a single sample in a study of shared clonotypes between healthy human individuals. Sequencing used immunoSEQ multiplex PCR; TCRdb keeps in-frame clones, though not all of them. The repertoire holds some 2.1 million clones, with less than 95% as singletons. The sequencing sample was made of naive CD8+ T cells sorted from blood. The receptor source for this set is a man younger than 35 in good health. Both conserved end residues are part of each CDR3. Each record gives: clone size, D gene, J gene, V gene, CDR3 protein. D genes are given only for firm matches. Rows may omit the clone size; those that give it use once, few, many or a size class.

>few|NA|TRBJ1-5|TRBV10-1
CASSQRPFSNQPQHF
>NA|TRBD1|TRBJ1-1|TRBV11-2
CASSPHGQGGTEAFF
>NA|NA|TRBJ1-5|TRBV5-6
CASSLGGQGNQPQHF
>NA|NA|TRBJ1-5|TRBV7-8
CASSLHFEDRNQPQHF
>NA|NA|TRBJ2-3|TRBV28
CASSLPGGTDTQYF
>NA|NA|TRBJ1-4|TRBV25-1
CASIPTGSEKLFF
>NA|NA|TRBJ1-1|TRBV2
CASSLQGPEAFF
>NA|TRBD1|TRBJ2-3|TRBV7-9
CASSLSDTFQGDTDTQYF
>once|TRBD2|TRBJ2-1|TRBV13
CASSLGGRSYNEQFF
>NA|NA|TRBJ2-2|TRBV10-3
CAISDGGNFSTGELFF
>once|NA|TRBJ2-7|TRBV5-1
CASKGDTSYEQYF
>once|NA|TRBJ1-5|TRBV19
CASSIEQINQPQHF
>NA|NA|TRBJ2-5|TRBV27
CASSLWASGQVQETQYF
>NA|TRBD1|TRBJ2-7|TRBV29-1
CSAGTAFYNEQYF
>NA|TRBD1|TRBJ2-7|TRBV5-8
CASSLDRGAYEQYF
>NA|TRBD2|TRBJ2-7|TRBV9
CASSVGLAGGGYYEQYF
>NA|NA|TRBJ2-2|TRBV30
CAWPVSGELFF
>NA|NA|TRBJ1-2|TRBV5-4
CASSLQGSGGYTF
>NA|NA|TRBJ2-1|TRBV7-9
CASSLDRPVRRSYNEQFF
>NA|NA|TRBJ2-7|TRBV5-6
CASSLGRAAEQYF
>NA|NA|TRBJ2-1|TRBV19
CASSPEPSSYNEQFF
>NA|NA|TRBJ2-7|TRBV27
CASSTNPYEQYF
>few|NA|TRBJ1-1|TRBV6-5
CASSHRETEAFF
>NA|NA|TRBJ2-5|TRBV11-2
CASSRSVETQYF
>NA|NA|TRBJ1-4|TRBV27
CASSPVPINEKLFF
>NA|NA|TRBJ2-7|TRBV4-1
CASSYQLGSSYEQYF
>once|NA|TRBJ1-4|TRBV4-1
CASSQNFGGPNEKLFF
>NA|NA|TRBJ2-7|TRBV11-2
CASSPLGEQYF
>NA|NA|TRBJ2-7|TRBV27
CASRGIGGIHEQYF
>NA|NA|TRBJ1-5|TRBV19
CASTWGEGNQPQHF
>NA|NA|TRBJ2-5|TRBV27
CASSTLTKVGETQYF
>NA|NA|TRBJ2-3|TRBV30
CAWADSTDTQYF
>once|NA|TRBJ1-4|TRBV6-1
CASSENAEVDEKLFF
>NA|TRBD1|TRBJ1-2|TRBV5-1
CASSPTGGDGYTF
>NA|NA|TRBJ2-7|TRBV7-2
CASSLARDISYEQYF
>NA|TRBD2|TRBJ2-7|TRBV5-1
CASRKGLAESYEQYF
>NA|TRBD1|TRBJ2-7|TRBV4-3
CASSPRDSLYEQYF
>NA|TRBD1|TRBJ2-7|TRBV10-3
CAISDRHGTGQDDEQYF
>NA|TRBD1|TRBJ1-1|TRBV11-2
CASSPQGQGAEAFF
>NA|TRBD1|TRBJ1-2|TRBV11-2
CASSLAGQGSNYGYTF
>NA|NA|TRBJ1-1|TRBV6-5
CASSYSEAGSTEAFF
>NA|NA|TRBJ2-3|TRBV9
CASSVEDSPTDTQYF
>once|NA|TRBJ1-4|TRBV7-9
CASSLGQGAGKLFF
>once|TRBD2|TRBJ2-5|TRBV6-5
CASSSTGGTWETQYF
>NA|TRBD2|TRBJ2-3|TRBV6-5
CASSLVPGLEADTQYF
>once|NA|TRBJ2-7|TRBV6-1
CASREGTGSYEQYF
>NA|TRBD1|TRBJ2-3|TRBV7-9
CASSLGTGGPDTQYF
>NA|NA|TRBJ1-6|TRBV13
CASSLINSPLHF
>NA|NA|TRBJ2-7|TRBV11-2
CASSLVQGPYEQYF
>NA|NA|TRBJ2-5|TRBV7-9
CASSHTQETQYF
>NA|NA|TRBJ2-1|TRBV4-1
CASSQVPPGQRSNEQFF
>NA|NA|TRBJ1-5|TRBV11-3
CASTTEQGKHSNQPQHF
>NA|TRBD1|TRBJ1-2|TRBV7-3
CASSATGGNGYTF
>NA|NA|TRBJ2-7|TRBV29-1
CSALTGYEQYF